This T cell receptor beta chain derives from a study of blood T cell repertoires in COVID-19. Across the whole study: COVID-19 samples from acute and convalescent phases originated in the United States, Italy and Spain. T cells, B-cell-depleted T cells, or PBMCs supplied cDNA or gDNA.

CDR3 length: 15 amino acids. Germline V gives CDR1 SGHVS, CDR2 FNYEAQ. Trimming removed 0 bases from V and 8 bases from J, with 11 bases in between. The assay was immunoSEQ multiplex PCR, and TCRdb's table has in-frame clones only and misses some. The sample lists about 170,000 clones; 88% were seen once. Input material: peripheral blood. The chain is built from TRBV7-6 and TRBJ1-6; D might be TRBD1 (6 bases). The source is a middle-aged man who had recovered from COVID-19. The CDR3 protein is CASSLADSPYSPLHF. The CDR3, as DNA: TGTGCCAGCAGCTTAGCGGACAGTCCCTATTCACCCCTCCACTTT.